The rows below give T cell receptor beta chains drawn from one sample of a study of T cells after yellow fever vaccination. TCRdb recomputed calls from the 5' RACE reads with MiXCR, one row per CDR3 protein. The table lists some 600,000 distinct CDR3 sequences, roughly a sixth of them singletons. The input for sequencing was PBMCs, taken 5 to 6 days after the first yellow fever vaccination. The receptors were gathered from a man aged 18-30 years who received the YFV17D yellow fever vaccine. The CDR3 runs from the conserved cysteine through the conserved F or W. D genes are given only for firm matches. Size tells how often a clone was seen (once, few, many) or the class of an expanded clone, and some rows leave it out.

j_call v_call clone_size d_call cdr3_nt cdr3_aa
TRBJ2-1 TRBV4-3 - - TGCGCCAGCAGCCCTGCTAGATCCTCGGGTGAGCAGTTCTTC CASSPARSSGEQFF
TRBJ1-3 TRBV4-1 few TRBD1 TGCGCCAGCAGCCAAGGAGTAATACAGGGGGCGAGGAGAAACACCATATATTTT CASSQGVIQGARRNTIYF
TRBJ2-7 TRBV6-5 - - TGTGCCAGCAGTTACTCCACGAAATCCTACGAGCAGTACTTC CASSYSTKSYEQYF
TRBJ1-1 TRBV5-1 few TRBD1 TGCGCCAGCAGCGCAGCCGGGACAGGGACGACTGAAGCTTTCTTT CASSAAGTGTTEAFF
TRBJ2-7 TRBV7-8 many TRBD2 TGTGCCAGCAGCCTTGGGCGGGGGACCTACGAGCAGTACTTC CASSLGRGTYEQYF
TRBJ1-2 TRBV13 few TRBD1 TGTGCCAGCAGCTTAGAAGGACGGACAGGGACAATTAACTATGGCTACACCTTC CASSLEGRTGTINYGYTF
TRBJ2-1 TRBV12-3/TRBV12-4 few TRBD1 TGTGCCAGCAGTTTAGCGACAGGGGGGCTTTGGGAAAATGAGCAGTTCTTC CASSLATGGLWENEQFF
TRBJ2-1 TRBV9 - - TGTGCCAGCAGCGTCGAGGGGTACTACAATGAGCAGTTCTTC CASSVEGYYNEQFF
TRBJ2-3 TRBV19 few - TGTGCCTGCAGGGGCGGGGGCACAGATACGCAGTATTTT CACRGGGTDTQYF
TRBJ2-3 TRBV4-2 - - TGTGCCAGCAGCCAAGATGCCCCCCGATCAGATACGCAGTATTTT CASSQDAPRSDTQYF
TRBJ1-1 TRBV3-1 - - TGTGCCAGCTTCCCCGGTATGGGGAGTGTGACTGAAGCTTTCTTT CASFPGMGSVTEAFF
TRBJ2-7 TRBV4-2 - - TGTGCCAGCAGCCAAGATACAGAGGCCCGACTCTCCTACGAGCAGTACTTC CASSQDTEARLSYEQYF
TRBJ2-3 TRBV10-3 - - TGTGCCACCCTGCAGGGGACTGGCCTGGAAGATACGCAGTATTTT CATLQGTGLEDTQYF
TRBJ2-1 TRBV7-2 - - TGTGCCAGCCGGTCCCCGAACTACAATGAGCAGTTCTTC CASRSPNYNEQFF
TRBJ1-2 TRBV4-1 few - TGCGCCAGCAGCCCACTCGGGGGATCCTATGGCTACACCTTC CASSPLGGSYGYTF
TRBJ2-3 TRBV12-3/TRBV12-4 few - TGTGCCAGCATCGGGAGAGCTCTCGGAACCACAGATACGCAGTATTTT CASIGRALGTTDTQYF
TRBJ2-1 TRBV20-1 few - TGCAGTGCTAACCCCTTAGGGGGGGGCTCCTACAATGAGCAGTTCTTC CSANPLGGGSYNEQFF
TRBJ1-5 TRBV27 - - TGTGCCAGCAGTTGGGCGAGCAATCAGCCCCAGCATTTT CASSWASNQPQHF
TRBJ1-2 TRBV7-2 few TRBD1 TGTGCCAGCAGCTGGGACAGACTCTATGGCTACACCTTC CASSWDRLYGYTF
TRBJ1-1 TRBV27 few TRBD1 TGTGCCAGCAGTTTAGAGACAGGGCTTAGATACACTGAAGCTTTCTTT CASSLETGLRYTEAFF
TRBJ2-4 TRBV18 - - TGTGCCAGCTCACCGCCAGGGGTCGTCAACATTCAGTACTTC CASSPPGVVNIQYF
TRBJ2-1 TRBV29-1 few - TGCAGCGTTGAAGAGGGCCAGGGACCCTCCTACAATGAGCAGTTCTTC CSVEEGQGPSYNEQFF
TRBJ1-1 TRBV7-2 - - TGTGCCAGCAGCGCCGCCGGGACAACAGCTTTCTTT CASSAAGTTAFF
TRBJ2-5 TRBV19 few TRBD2 TGTGCCAGTAGTACTAGGACTAGCACAGAGACCCAGTACTTC CASSTRTSTETQYF
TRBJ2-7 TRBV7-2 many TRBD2 TGTGCCAGCAGCTTACTAGCGGGGGGCAGATACGAGCAGTACTTC CASSLLAGGRYEQYF
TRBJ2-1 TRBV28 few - TGTGCCAGCAGTCCCCCCCAGTACAGAGCTAACAATGAGCAGTTCTTC CASSPPQYRANNEQFF
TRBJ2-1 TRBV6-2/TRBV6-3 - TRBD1 TGTGCCAGCAGTTCCCCTGCCAGGGGGCTTGAGCAGTTCTTC CASSSPARGLEQFF
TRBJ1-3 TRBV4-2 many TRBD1 TGTGCCAGCAGCCAAGGACAGGGGAGCTCTGGAAACACCATATATTTT CASSQGQGSSGNTIYF
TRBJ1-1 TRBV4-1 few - TGCGCCAGCAGCCAAGGGTTGGGCAGACCAAACACTGAAGCTTTCTTT CASSQGLGRPNTEAFF
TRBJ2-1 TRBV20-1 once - TGCAGTGCTATTCTTGGGGTCAATGAGCAGTTCTTC CSAILGVNEQFF
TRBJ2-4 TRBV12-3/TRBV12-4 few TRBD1 TGTGCCAGCAGCTATCCGACAGGGGCGCTTCAGTACTTC CASSYPTGALQYF
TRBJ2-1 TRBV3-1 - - TGTGCCAGCAGCTCTATCCGGCGGTATTTCTACAATGAGCAGTTCTTC CASSSIRRYFYNEQFF
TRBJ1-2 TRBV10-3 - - TGTGCCATCACCCCGGCGGGGGCGCCCCATGGCTACACCTTC CAITPAGAPHGYTF
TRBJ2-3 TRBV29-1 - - TGCAGCGTACCCAGAACGGAAAACACAGATACGCAGTATTTT CSVPRTENTDTQYF
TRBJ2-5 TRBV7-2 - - TGTGCCAGCAGCTCGGCCCGAAGAGAGACCCAGTACTTC CASSSARRETQYF
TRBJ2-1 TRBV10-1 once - TGCGCCAGCAGTGACAGACTAGTAAGCAGGAATGAGCAGTTCTTC CASSDRLVSRNEQFF